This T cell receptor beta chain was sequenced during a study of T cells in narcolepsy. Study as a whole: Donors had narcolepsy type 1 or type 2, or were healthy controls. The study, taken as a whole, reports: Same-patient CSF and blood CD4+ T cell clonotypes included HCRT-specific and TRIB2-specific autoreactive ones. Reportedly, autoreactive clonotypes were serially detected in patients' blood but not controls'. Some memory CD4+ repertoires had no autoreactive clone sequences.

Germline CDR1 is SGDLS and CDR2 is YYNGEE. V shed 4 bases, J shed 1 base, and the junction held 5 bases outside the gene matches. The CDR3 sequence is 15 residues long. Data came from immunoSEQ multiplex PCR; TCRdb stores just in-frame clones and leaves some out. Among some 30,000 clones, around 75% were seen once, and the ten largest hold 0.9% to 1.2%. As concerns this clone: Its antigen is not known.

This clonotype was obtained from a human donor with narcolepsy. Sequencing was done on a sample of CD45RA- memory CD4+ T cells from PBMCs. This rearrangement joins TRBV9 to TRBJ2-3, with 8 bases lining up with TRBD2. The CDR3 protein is CASSPKTSGTDTQYF. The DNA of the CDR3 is TGTGCCAGCAGCCCCAAGACTAGCGGCACAGATACGCAGTATTTT.